The T cell receptor beta chain under discussion was sequenced for a study of blood T cell repertoires in COVID-19. This clone was seen once. Profiling relied on immunoSEQ multiplex PCR, and the TCRdb table lists in-frame clones only, not all of them. The repertoire includes about 23,000 clones, under 95% of them detected once, and roughly 4% sits in the top ten. CDR1 is ENHRY, CDR2 SYGVKD, per germline. The CDR3 spans 17 residues. V shed 4 bases, J shed 3 bases, and the junction held 15 bases outside the gene matches. Material for sequencing was peripheral blood. The V gene is TRBV10-3, the J gene TRBJ2-7, with 7 nucleotides matching TRBD2. This sequence was found in a woman between 45 and 60 years old with active COVID-19. Here the CDR3 DNA reads TGTGCCATCAGTGCTCGGCGGGAGACCACCCTGGACTACGAGCAGTACTTC. This sequence encodes CAISARRETTLDYEQYF.